This passage covers 23 T cell receptor beta chains from one sample sequenced in a study of CD8 T cells in Susac syndrome. Random hexamers were used to reverse transcribe an amount of roughly 0.5 to 1 ug RNA. MiXCR was run by TCRdb on the immunoSEQ multiplex PCR reads, yielding one entry per CDR3 protein. The table records tens of thousands of distinct CDR3 sequences, around 96% of them present only once. The sample comprised CD8+ T cells from PBMCs. The receptors come from a human donor with Susac syndrome.

V usage is TRBV6-5 and J usage is TRBJ1-2; D gene unclear. Deletions cut 10 bases from V and 4 bases from J, with 22 bases between. CDR3 length: 15 amino acids. Germline lookup yields CDR1 MNHEY and CDR2 SVGAGI. In DNA form, the CDR3 reads TGTGCCACCCGTGTGGTCCGGTCTCTCCCCTATGGCTACACCTTC. Translated: CATRVVRSLPYGYTF.

This clonotype was observed a single time. The J gene is TRBJ2-7, the V gene TRBV29-1, with a tentative D call TRBD2 (7 bases). V gave up 4 bases and J gave up 5 bases, with 12 bases separating them. Germline assignment: CDR1 SQVTM and CDR2 ANQGSEA. CDR3 length equals 12 residues. DNA of the CDR3: TGCAGCGTTGTGACGGGGGGCAACGAGCAGTACTTC. Protein: CSVVTGGNEQYF.

The chain has TRBV24-1 and TRBJ1-2, with D unresolved. The germline V gene has CDR1 KGHDR and CDR2 SFDVKD. This CDR3 comprises 14 residues. Trimming stripped 4 bases from V and 2 bases from J, with 10 bases between. The CDR3 reads CATSDSDQNYGYTF. The DNA of the CDR3 is TGTGCCACCAGTGACTCTGATCAGAACTATGGCTACACCTTC.

This chain's CDR3 is CSVTSGGRGDTQYF. CDR3 coding DNA: TGCAGCGTTACTAGCGGGGGGCGGGGGGATACGCAGTATTTT. The chain is built from TRBV29-1 and TRBJ2-3, with 12 bases fitting TRBD2. This CDR3 is built from 14 residues. Per germline, CDR1 SQVTM and CDR2 ANQGSEA. Germline trimming cut 5 bases from V and 6 bases from J; bases unmatched to any gene: 6.

This clonotype was seen only once. This chain joins TRBV12-3 or TRBV12-4 and TRBJ1-2, with 8 bases aligning to TRBD1. The CDR3 consists of 15 residues. V lost 5 bases, J lost 4 bases, and 9 bases stayed unmatched. The CDR3 region is CASSPTTGEIYGYTF. The DNA of the CDR3 is TGTGCCAGCAGTCCAACGACAGGGGAAATCTATGGCTACACCTTC.

The gene calls are TRBV12-3 or TRBV12-4 and TRBJ2-7; D call uncertain. The CDR3 is made up of 13 amino acids. V lost 5 bases to trimming and J lost 0 bases, with 8 bases between them. The CDR3 DNA follows: TGTGCCAGCAGTCGGACGGTCTCCTACGAGCAGTACTTC. Translated: CASSRTVSYEQYF.

This rearrangement joins TRBV12-3 or TRBV12-4 to TRBJ2-7; TRBD2 matches 7 bases. J lost 2 bases, V lost 6 bases, and 13 bases had no gene match. The length of the CDR3 is 16 residues. CDR3 in amino acids: CASSPLGTTTTYEQYF. CDR3 in DNA: TGTGCCAGCAGCCCCCTCGGGACTACGACTACCTACGAGCAGTACTTC.

The rearrangement links TRBV12-3 or TRBV12-4 to TRBJ2-1; 8 positions match TRBD1. Unmatched junction bases numbered 10, after V lost 6 bases and J lost 3 bases. CDR3 length equals 16 residues. This chain's CDR3 is CASSALRGPFYNEQFF. The CDR3 DNA reads TGTGCCAGCAGCGCTCTCAGGGGGCCCTTCTACAATGAGCAGTTCTTC.

The chain carries TRBV10-2 and TRBJ1-4; D ambiguous. V gave up 6 bases and J gave up 7 bases, with 12 bases separating them. Germline CDR1 reads WSHSY; CDR2 reads SAAADI. This CDR3 is built from 13 residues. CDR3 residues: CASRGKSVEKLFF. Here the CDR3 DNA reads TGCGCCAGCAGGGGCAAGAGCGTTGAAAAACTGTTTTTT.

The V gene is TRBV30, the J gene TRBJ1-5; D is ambiguous. V was clipped by 3 bases and J by 3 bases, with 12 bases between them. Germline CDR1 and CDR2: GTSNPN and SVGIG (reference sequence). The CDR3 has 14 residues. The CDR3 DNA follows: TGTGCCTGGAGGGTTGGCCAGCCCAATCAGCCCCAGCATTTT. Its protein product is CAWRVGQPNQPQHF. The full variable domain, its missing parts supplied by reference TRBV30 and TRBJ1-5, is SQTIHQWPATLVQPVGSPLSLECTVEGTSNPNLYWYRQAAGRGLQLLFYSVGIGQISSEVPQNLSASRPQDRQFILSSKKLLLSDSGFYLCAWRVGQPNQPQHFGDGTRLSIL.

The chain employs TRBV5-6 and TRBJ2-7, with TRBD1 matching over 8 bases. This CDR3 region has 13 residues. Trimming cost V 5 bases and J 6 bases; bases outside gene matches: 7. CDR1 is SGHDT and CDR2 is YYEEEE in the germline V gene. The CDR3 bases are TGTGCCAGCAGATCTGGACAGGGCGGCGAGCAGTACTTC. It yields the protein CASRSGQGGEQYF.

The chain has TRBV6-2 or TRBV6-3 and TRBJ1-6; the match to TRBD1 covers 9 bases. Per the germline V gene, CDR1 is MNHEY and CDR2 is SVGEGT. V shed 2 bases, J shed 8 bases, and the junction held 4 bases outside the gene matches. The CDR3 spans 15 residues. The CDR3 reads CASSYPGQGDSPLHF. The CDR3 nucleotides read TGTGCCAGCAGTTACCCGGGACAGGGAGATTCACCCCTCCACTTT.

The chain recombines TRBV27 with TRBJ1-1, with D hard to call. Trimming removed 8 bases at V and 0 bases at J, with 10 bases between. The CDR3 length is 13 residues. Germline CDR1 is MNHEY and CDR2 is SMNVEV (reference sequence). This chain's CDR3 is CASSNTVNTEAFF. In DNA form, the CDR3 reads TGTGCCAGCTCGAACACGGTGAACACTGAAGCTTTCTTT.

V gene TRBV4-1 combines with J gene TRBJ1-5; 7 nucleotides align to TRBD1. The trim removed 0 bases at V and 7 bases at J, leaving 6 bases unmatched. The CDR3 is 15 amino acids. Germline assignment: CDR1 MGHRA and CDR2 YSYEKL. CDR3 residues: CASSQEQGVDQPQHF. The CDR3 DNA is TGCGCCAGCAGCCAAGAGCAGGGGGTGGACCAGCCCCAGCATTTT.

The chain links TRBV30 to TRBJ1-6; no clear D gene. The CDR3 extends over 14 amino acids. Trimming took off 2 bases at V and 6 bases at J, with 11 bases between the two ends. CDR1 and CDR2 from the germline V gene are GTSNPN and SVGIG (reference sequence). CDR3 protein: CAWSYRAPNSPLHF. The CDR3 nucleotides are TGTGCCTGGAGTTACCGGGCTCCTAATTCACCCCTCCACTTT.

V usage is TRBV9 and J usage is TRBJ1-2; D is unresolved. V lost 0 bases, J lost 1 base, and 4 bases lay in between. From germline, CDR1 is SGDLS and CDR2 YYNGEE. CDR3 length equals 13 residues. Written as DNA, the CDR3 is TGTGCCAGCAGCGTAGAGAGTAACTATGGCTACACCTTC. It yields the protein CASSVESNYGYTF.

There are a few counts of this clonotype. The chain recombines TRBV11-2 with TRBJ1-5; D unresolved. The CDR3 extends over 15 amino acids. V was cut by 5 bases and J by 0 bases, with 11 bases left in between. The germline V gene has CDR1 SGHAT and CDR2 FQNNGV. CDR3 DNA sequence: TGTGCCAGCAGCCTCAGGACGGATAGCAATCAGCCCCAGCATTTT. It translates to CASSLRTDSNQPQHF.

The chain combines TRBV30 with TRBJ1-2; possibly TRBD1 for D (5 bases). This CDR3 has 13 amino acids. V was pared by 4 bases and J by 6 bases, with 15 bases between. Germline CDR1 reads GTSNPN; CDR2 reads SVGIG (reference sequence). As DNA, the CDR3 is TGTGCCTGGACGGCGGGGGAATTCGATGGCTACACCTTC. Residues: CAWTAGEFDGYTF.

This rearrangement joins TRBV18 to TRBJ2-1; tentative D call: TRBD1 (6 bases). Germline V gene sequence: CDR1 KGHSH, CDR2 LQKENI. V was clipped by 0 bases and J by 7 bases, with 7 bases between them. The CDR3 runs 13 residues. In nucleotides, the CDR3 is TGTGCCAGCTCACCACCGAGGGGGAATGAGCAGTTCTTC. Its translation is CASSPPRGNEQFF.

V gene TRBV6-2 or TRBV6-3 combines with J gene TRBJ2-1; 11 bases match TRBD1. Losses at the gene ends were 10 bases for V and 15 bases for J; bases not matched to a gene: 11. CDR3 length: 12 amino acids. CDR1 is MNHEY, CDR2 SVGEGT, per germline. In nucleotides, the CDR3 is TGTGCCACCCAGGGACAGGGGGAGGTATGGTTCTTC. It translates to CATQGQGEVWFF.

The chain has TRBV3-1 and TRBJ1-5; D is undetermined. Germline assignment: CDR1 LGHDT and CDR2 YNNKEL (reference sequence). Trimming removed 1 base at V and 4 bases at J, with 5 bases between. The CDR3 has 13 residues. The CDR3 nucleotides are TGTGCCAGCAGCCAAGGAGTGAATCAGCCCCAGCATTTT. This encodes CASSQGVNQPQHF.

The V and J genes are TRBV9 and TRBJ2-1, with D perhaps TRBD2 (5 bases). The CDR3 extends over 16 amino acids. Trimming stripped 0 bases from V and 9 bases from J, with 19 bases between. Germline lookup yields CDR1 SGDLS and CDR2 YYNGEE. The CDR3 reads CASSVVLSSGAVEQFF. CDR3 nucleotides: TGTGCCAGCAGCGTAGTTTTATCGAGCGGCGCCGTTGAGCAGTTCTTC.

J is TRBJ1-1 and V is TRBV20-1, with 10 bases matching TRBD1. Germline V gene data show CDR1 as DFQATT and CDR2 as SNEGSKA (reference sequence). V gave up 5 bases and J gave up 2 bases; unmatched junction bases: 5. The CDR3 extends over 14 amino acids. CDR3 amino acids: CSARGQGVNTEAFF. The CDR3 nucleotides read TGCAGTGCTCGCGGACAGGGGGTCAACACTGAAGCTTTCTTT.